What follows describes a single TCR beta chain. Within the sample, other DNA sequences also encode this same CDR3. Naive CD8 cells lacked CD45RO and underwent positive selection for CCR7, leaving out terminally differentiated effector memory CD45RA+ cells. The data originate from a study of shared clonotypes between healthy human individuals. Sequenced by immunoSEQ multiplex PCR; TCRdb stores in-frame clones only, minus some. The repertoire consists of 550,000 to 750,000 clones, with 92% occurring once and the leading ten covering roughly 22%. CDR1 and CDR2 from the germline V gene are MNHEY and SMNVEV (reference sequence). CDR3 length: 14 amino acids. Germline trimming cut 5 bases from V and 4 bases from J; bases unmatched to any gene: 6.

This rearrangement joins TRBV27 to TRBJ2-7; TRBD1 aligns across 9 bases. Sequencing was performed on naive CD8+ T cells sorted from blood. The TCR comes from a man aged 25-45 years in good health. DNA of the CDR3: TGTGCCAGCAGTGTGGGACAGGGATCTTACGAGCAGTACTTC. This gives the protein CASSVGQGSYEQYF.